These T cell receptor beta chains were read from a single sample in a study of cytomegalovirus exposure and HLA in healthy donors. Method: immunoSEQ multiplex PCR; TCRdb's copy keeps in-frame clones and lacks some. The top ten hold 2.1% of the sample, which has about 120,000 clones, 70% to 90% seen once. The specimen sequenced was PBMCs. The receptors originated from a woman in her twenties or thirties in good health and CMV-seronegative. CDR3s leave out the opening cysteine and the closing phenylalanine or tryptophan. The size of a clone is reported for some rows only, either as once, few or many, or as a class for expanded clones.

TRBV2 | - | ASKLAPAGGLSEQF
TRBV27 | few | ASSPWVQGDGYT
TRBV5-1 | - | ASSDHSGGSGANVLT
TRBV10-3 | once | AIKLDRGFDGYT
TRBV4-1 | - | ASSHGTDTQY
TRBV5-1 | once | ASNPGLVATGELF
TRBV29-1 | - | SVVPDRTNYGYT
TRBV6-1 | - | ASSEAPRQVRTSIGYT
TRBV4-1 | - | ASSPDGTGGLAF
TRBV6-5 | - | ASSRTGGAYEQY
TRBV5-1 | - | ASSLGPSGLTYNEQF
TRBV5-1 | - | ASTGGAYEQY
TRBV19 | - | ASSITGGSTEAF
TRBV7-9 | medium-sized | ASSPVGQQETQY
TRBV5-1 | - | ASSPTGNSGNTIY
TRBV7-9 | - | ASSNQEQF
TRBV7-9 | - | ASSLGQGRAF
TRBV30 | - | AWSVMGQGFRGQF
TRBV5-1 | few | ASSRLSGATNEKLF
TRBV6-5 | - | ASSYQNTEAF
TRBV19 | - | ASSIPPGQGRSNQPQH
TRBV9 | - | ASSVGRAHEVQY
TRBV19 | - | ASSSHGDNEQF
TRBV19 | - | ASSDRQGRGEAF
TRBV7-2 | - | ASSSGLAGKTEQY
TRBV6-4 | - | ASSDEGQGLSSGNTIY
TRBV6-4 | - | ASSARQGRNTIY
TRBV19 | - | ASSIGDSEGYTQY
TRBV2 | - | ASSKLAGVSYEQY
TRBV25-1 | few | ASSVAGAEYEQY
TRBV5-4 | once | ASSLDRDKGGELF
TRBV27 | once | ASSPVTGRNSPLH
TRBV11-2 | - | ASTLASSTDTQY
TRBV19 | - | ASSIVQGATYEAF
TRBV7-9 | few | ASSLDWGAGGYT
TRBV18 | - | ASSGLTGATSGTEAF
TRBV19 | - | ASSMTGQGFYEQY
TRBV5-1 | - | ASSPDGQAYNSPLH
TRBV5-1 | - | ASSFGGREISSGANVLT
TRBV13 | - | ASSLRLLFSEEANEKLF
TRBV2 | - | ASSDPQAGEKLF